The sequence of this T cell receptor beta chain was determined in a study of radiotherapy plus CTLA-4 blockade in lung cancer. Whole-study context: Patients showed objective responses in 18% of cases and disease control in under 40%. Study-wide points: Early shifts in blood T cell clones, with interferon-beta, reportedly predicted response best.

Concerning this clone: Its antigen remains unidentified.

This CDR3 has 15 residues. Trimming at V came to 0 bases and at J to 3 bases, leaving 3 bases not matched to a gene. Germline V gene sequence: CDR1 MNHNY, CDR2 SVGAGI (reference sequence). Focal radiation was given together with CTLA-4 blockade (ipilimumab) to patients with chemo-refractory metastatic non-small-cell lung cancer. Produced via immunoSEQ multiplex PCR; TCRdb's table is partial and in-frame only. The top ten hold nearly 3.5% of the sample, which has some 98,000 clones, more than 75% seen once. This receptor was obtained from a human donor with non-small cell lung cancer who had a partial response to radiotherapy plus ipilimumab. This chain uses TRBV6-6 with TRBJ2-7, with TRBD1 matching 9 bases. The sequencing here drew on peripheral blood, taken from a patient treated with radiotherapy plus ipilimumab. CDR3 in amino acids: CASSYSTGGGYEQYF. The CDR3 DNA reads as TGTGCCAGCAGTTACTCGACAGGGGGAGGCTACGAGCAGTACTTC.